This paragraph covers one T cell receptor (beta chain) sequence. Antigen: not known. Data came from immunoSEQ multiplex PCR; TCRdb stores just in-frame clones and leaves some out. Seen here are roughly 2.2 million clones, approximately 95% observed once, and the top ten hold about 0.39%. Adults of Caucasian background living in Nashville, Tennessee made up all donors. V dropped 6 bases and J dropped 11; count of bases not matched to a gene: 8. The length of the CDR3 is 12 residues. Per germline, CDR1 MNHNS and CDR2 SASEGT. The entry originates in a study of shared clonotypes between healthy human individuals. The overall study: Aged 18 to 49, the donors were two women and a few men. Study conclusions and caveats: Blood was the sole source, and tissue repertoires probably differ. Clonotypes shared by all four sorted-subset donors had higher generation probabilities than non-shared clonotypes.

The origin of this receptor is a man younger than 35 in good health. Some clones in this sample may be carry-over from other donors' samples. Sequences were obtained from naive CD4+ T cells from PBMCs. Subset indicated: CD45RA+ positively selected. The gene calls are TRBV6-1 and TRBJ1-1; 8 nucleotides align to TRBD1. The chain's CDR3 is CASRPDRVYAFF. The CDR3 DNA reads as TGTGCCAGCAGACCGGACAGGGTATATGCTTTCTTT.